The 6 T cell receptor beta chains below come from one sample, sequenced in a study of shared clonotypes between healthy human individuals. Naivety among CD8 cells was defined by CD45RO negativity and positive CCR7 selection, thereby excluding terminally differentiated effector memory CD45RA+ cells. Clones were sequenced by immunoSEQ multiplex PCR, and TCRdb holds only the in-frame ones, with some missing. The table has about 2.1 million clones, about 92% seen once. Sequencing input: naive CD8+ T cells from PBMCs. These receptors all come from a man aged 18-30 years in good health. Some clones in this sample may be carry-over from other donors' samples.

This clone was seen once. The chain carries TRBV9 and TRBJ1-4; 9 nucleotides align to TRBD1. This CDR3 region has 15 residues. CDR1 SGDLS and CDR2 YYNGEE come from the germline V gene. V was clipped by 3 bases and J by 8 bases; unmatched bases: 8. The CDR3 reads CASSERQGGREKLFF. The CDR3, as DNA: TGTGCCAGCAGCGAACGACAGGGGGGTCGCGAAAAACTGTTTTTT.

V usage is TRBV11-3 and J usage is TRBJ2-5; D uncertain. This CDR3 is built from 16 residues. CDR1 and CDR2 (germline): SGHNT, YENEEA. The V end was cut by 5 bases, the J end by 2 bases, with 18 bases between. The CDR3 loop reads CASSPGPSGMQETQYF. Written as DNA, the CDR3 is TGTGCCAGCAGCCCTGGCCCAAGTGGCATGCAAGAGACCCAGTACTTC.

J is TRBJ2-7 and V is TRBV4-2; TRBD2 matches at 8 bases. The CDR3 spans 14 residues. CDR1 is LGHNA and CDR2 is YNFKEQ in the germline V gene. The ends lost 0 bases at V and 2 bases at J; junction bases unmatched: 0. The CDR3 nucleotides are TGTGCCAGCAGCCAAGACGGGAGGGCCTACGAGCAGTACTTC. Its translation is CASSQDGRAYEQYF.

CDR3 coding DNA: TGTGCCAGCAGTTTTCAGTCAGGCACTGAAGCTTTCTTT. Protein product: CASSFQSGTEAFF. The gene calls are TRBV28 and TRBJ1-1; no definite D call. The germline V gene has CDR1 MDHEN and CDR2 SYDVKM. V gave up 3 bases and J gave up 4 bases, with 9 bases separating them. The CDR3 sequence is 13 residues long.

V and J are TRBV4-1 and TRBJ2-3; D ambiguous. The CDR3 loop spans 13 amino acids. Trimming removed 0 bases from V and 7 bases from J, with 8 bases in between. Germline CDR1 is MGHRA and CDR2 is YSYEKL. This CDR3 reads CASSQEEGHTQYF. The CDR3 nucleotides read TGCGCCAGCAGCCAAGAGGAAGGGCATACGCAGTATTTT.

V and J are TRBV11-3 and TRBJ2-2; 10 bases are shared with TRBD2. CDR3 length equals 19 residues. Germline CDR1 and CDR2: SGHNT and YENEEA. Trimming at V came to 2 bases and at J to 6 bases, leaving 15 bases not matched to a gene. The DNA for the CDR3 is TGTGCCAGCAGCTTACTGTGGGCCGGTCCACTAGCGGGACCCGGGGAGCTGTTTTTT. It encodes CASSLLWAGPLAGPGELFF.